The entry that follows covers one T cell receptor beta chain sequence. The sample is drawn from a study of identical twins. Unique molecular identifiers were present on the cDNA, and a universal primer site came from template switching. From the 5' RACE reads, TCRdb called clonotypes with MiXCR, one entry per CDR3 protein. Here the sample spans some 1,700,000 distinct CDR3 sequences, around 29% being singletons. The germline V and J ends were trimmed by 4 bases and 12 bases, with 22 bases remaining between them. Germline-derived CDR1 and CDR2 are LGHDT and YNNKEL (reference sequence). The CDR3 runs to 15 residues.

V usage is TRBV3-1 and J usage is TRBJ2-1, with D unresolved. The sequence derives from a newborn girl in good health. The sample comprised cord blood. In DNA, the CDR3 is TGTGCCAGCAGCCCCGTTCACGGTCCTCTACTTGGGCAGTTCTTC. Protein: CASSPVHGPLLGQFF.